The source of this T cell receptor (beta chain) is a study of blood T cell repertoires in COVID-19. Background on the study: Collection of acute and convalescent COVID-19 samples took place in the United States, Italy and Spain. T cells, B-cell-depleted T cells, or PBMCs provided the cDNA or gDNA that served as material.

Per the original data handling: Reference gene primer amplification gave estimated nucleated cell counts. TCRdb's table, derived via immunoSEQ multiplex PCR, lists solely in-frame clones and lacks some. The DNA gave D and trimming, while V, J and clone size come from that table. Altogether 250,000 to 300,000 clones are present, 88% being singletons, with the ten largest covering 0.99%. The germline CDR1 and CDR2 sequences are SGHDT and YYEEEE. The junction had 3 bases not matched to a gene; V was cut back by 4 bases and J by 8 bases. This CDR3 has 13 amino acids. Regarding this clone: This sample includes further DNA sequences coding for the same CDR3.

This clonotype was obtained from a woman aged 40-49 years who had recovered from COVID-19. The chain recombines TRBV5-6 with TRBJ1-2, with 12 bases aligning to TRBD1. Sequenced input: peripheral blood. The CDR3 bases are TGTGCCAGCAGCCAGGGGACAGGGGGCGGCTACACCTTC. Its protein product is CASSQGTGGGYTF.